A selection of T cell receptor beta chains follows, all from one sample in a study of shared clonotypes between healthy human individuals. The method was immunoSEQ multiplex PCR; TCRdb's version includes in-frame clones alone and lacks a portion of them. Of some 1 million clones listed, 65% to 75% are singletons. The sample consisted of memory CD4+ T cells sorted from blood. The receptors here all came from a man between 18 and 35 years old in good health. Both conserved end residues are part of each CDR3. Each record gives: D gene, CDR3 length, J gene, V gene, clone size, CDR3 DNA, CDR3 protein. D genes are given only for firm matches. Size is stated for part of the rows, as once, few or many counts, or as a class when the clone is expanded.

>TRBD2|15|TRBJ2-3|TRBV5-1|-
TGCGCCAGCAGCGGGGGAGGGAAGGGCACAGATACGCAGTATTTT
CASSGGGKGTDTQYF
>-|14|TRBJ2-7|TRBV10-3|-
TGTGCCATCAGTGGTAGGGGAGGCCCCTACGAGCAGTACTTC
CAISGRGGPYEQYF
>-|15|TRBJ2-6|TRBV30|-
TGTGCCTGGAGTAACAGGGAATCTGGGGCCAACGTCCTGACTTTC
CAWSNRESGANVLTF
>-|13|TRBJ2-2|TRBV11-3|-
TGTGCCAGCAGCTCCCAGGGGAGCGGGGAGCTGTTTTTT
CASSSQGSGELFF
>TRBD2|15|TRBJ2-7|TRBV27|-
TGTGCCAGCAGTTCACGGACTAGCGGGAGCTACGAGCAGTACTTC
CASSSRTSGSYEQYF
>TRBD2|14|TRBJ2-7|TRBV25-1|-
TGTGCCAGCAGTCTGAGCGGGAGGGCCTCCAAGCAGTACTTC
CASSLSGRASKQYF
>TRBD2|16|TRBJ2-7|TRBV5-6|few
TGTGCCAGCAGCTTGGGAGCTAGCGGGTTCTACTACGAGCAGTACTTC
CASSLGASGFYYEQYF
>-|15|TRBJ2-1|TRBV9|-
TGTGCCAGCAGCGTAGCGCCGACAGCTAACAATGAGCAGTTCTTC
CASSVAPTANNEQFF
>TRBD2|16|TRBJ2-1|TRBV6-1|-
TGTGCCAGCAGTGATTTAGCGGGAGGGTGGGACAATGAGCAGTTCTTC
CASSDLAGGWDNEQFF
>-|15|TRBJ2-3|TRBV7-6|-
TGTGCCAGCAGCTTAGCGGCTTCTAGCACAGATACGCAGTATTTT
CASSLAASSTDTQYF
>-|13|TRBJ2-3|TRBV11-3|-
TGTGCCAGCAGCTTATCGGGAGCCAGAGGGCAGTATTTT
CASSLSGARGQYF
>-|14|TRBJ1-5|TRBV19|-
TGTGCCAGTAAATTAGGACCGGGGAGTCAAGCCCAGCATTTT
CASKLGPGSQAQHF
>-|12|TRBJ2-4|TRBV27|-
TGTGCCAGCAGTTCCATCGGAGGGGGCGAGTACTTC
CASSSIGGGEYF
>-|10|TRBJ1-1|TRBV6-1|few
TGTGCCAGCCGGAGAACTGAAGCTTTCTTT
CASRRTEAFF
>-|14|TRBJ2-2|TRBV5-1|-
TGCGCCAGCAGCTACGGCAGGGACACCGGGGAGCTGTTTTTT
CASSYGRDTGELFF
>TRBD2|17|TRBJ2-1|TRBV7-2|-
TGTGCCAGCAGCTTAGGTGCGTCGGCTAGCGGGGACGGTGAGCAGTTCTTC
CASSLGASASGDGEQFF
>-|13|TRBJ2-2|TRBV6-4|-
TGTGCCAGCAGCGCAATAGGGTCCGGGGAGCTGTTTTTT
CASSAIGSGELFF
>TRBD2|14|TRBJ2-7|TRBV29-1|many
TGCAGCGTTGATCCCTCGGGGGGAGGGCGCGAGCAGTACTTC
CSVDPSGGGREQYF
>-|15|TRBJ1-4|TRBV4-1|-
TGCGCCAGCAGCCAAGATCGTCCCCTAGGGGAAAAACTGTTTTTT
CASSQDRPLGEKLFF
>-|15|TRBJ1-6|TRBV5-1|few
TGCGCCAGCAGCTTGGATAGGGTCCCTAATTCACCCCTCCACTTT
CASSLDRVPNSPLHF
>TRBD1|14|TRBJ1-5|TRBV6-1|-
TGTGCCAGCAGTGCCTACAGGGGCGGTCAGCCCCAGCATTTT
CASSAYRGGQPQHF
>-|13|TRBJ1-1|TRBV18|-
TGTGCCAGCTCACAGGAGACGAACACTGAAGCTTTCTTT
CASSQETNTEAFF
>-|13|TRBJ1-2|TRBV5-1|-
TGCGCCAGCAGCTTAAACAGGGACTATGGCTACACCTTC
CASSLNRDYGYTF
>-|14|TRBJ1-5|TRBV6-6|-
TGTGCCAGCAGTTACCTGGTGGGCGATCAGCCCCAGCATTTT
CASSYLVGDQPQHF
>-|16|TRBJ2-1|TRBV7-2|-
TGTGCCAGCAGCCCGACAGTGACGAGCTCCTACAATGAGCAGTTCTTC
CASSPTVTSSYNEQFF
>-|17|TRBJ2-7|TRBV2|-
TGTGCCAGCAGTGAAGCCCCTCTTCTGCGTCGGGGCTACGAGCAGTACTTC
CASSEAPLLRRGYEQYF
>-|14|TRBJ2-5|TRBV18|-
TGTGCCAGCTCACCTCCTAGCGCCTATGAGACCCAGTACTTC
CASSPPSAYETQYF
>TRBD1|14|TRBJ1-1|TRBV10-3|-
TGTGCCATCAGTTCCCAGGGGGGGAACACTGAAGCTTTCTTT
CAISSQGGNTEAFF
>TRBD2|16|TRBJ2-5|TRBV7-2|-
TGTGCCAGCAGCCGCGGGACTAGCGGGGGACAAGAGACCCAGTACTTC
CASSRGTSGGQETQYF
>-|15|TRBJ2-1|TRBV28|-
TGTGCCAGCAGTTTACGGGGGCGACCTTACAATGAGCAGTTCTTC
CASSLRGRPYNEQFF
>-|15|TRBJ2-5|TRBV5-4|-
TGTGCCAGCAGCTTGCAGGGCCCTATAGAGGAGACCCAGTACTTC
CASSLQGPIEETQYF
>-|14|TRBJ1-1|TRBV11-2|-
TGTGCCAGCAGTACCAACACAGGTCCCACTGAAGCTTTCTTT
CASSTNTGPTEAFF
>-|13|TRBJ2-1|TRBV29-1|-
TGCAGCGTTGAAGGAGGGGTCCAGAATGAGCAGTTCTTC
CSVEGGVQNEQFF
>-|13|TRBJ1-3|TRBV5-4|-
TGTGCCAGCAGCTCTCCAGGCGGAAACACCATATATTTT
CASSSPGGNTIYF
>-|13|TRBJ1-6|TRBV11-2|few
TGTGCCAGCAGCTTAGGGTATAATTCACCCCTCCACTTT
CASSLGYNSPLHF
>TRBD2|14|TRBJ2-7|TRBV9|-
TGTGCCAGCAGCGTAGGACTAGCATTCTACGAGCAGTACTTC
CASSVGLAFYEQYF
>TRBD1|14|TRBJ1-3|TRBV28|-
TGTGCCAGCAGGGTACAGGGGTCAGGAAACACCATATATTTT
CASRVQGSGNTIYF
>-|15|TRBJ1-1|TRBV6-5|-
TGTGCCAGCAGTTACGACCTTTCGGTTACCACTGAAGCTTTCTTT
CASSYDLSVTTEAFF
>-|15|TRBJ2-7|TRBV7-2|-
TGTGCCAGCAGCCCTGGCCCGACAGAGATTTACGAGCAGTACTTC
CASSPGPTEIYEQYF
>-|15|TRBJ2-1|TRBV5-6|-
TGTGCCAGCAGCTTCGGTGAGGTTTGGGGCAATGAGCAGTTCTTC
CASSFGEVWGNEQFF
>-|15|TRBJ1-5|TRBV6-1|-
TGTGCCAGCAGTGAACCCCCCGCCGCAGGGAAGCCCCAGCATTTT
CASSEPPAAGKPQHF
>TRBD1|13|TRBJ2-2|TRBV10-3|-
TGTGCCACCGGACAGGGAAACACCGGGGAGCTGTTTTTT
CATGQGNTGELFF
>-|14|TRBJ1-2|TRBV30|-
TGTGCCTGGAGTCCCGCGAGGGGATCCTATGGCTACACCTTC
CAWSPARGSYGYTF
>-|14|TRBJ1-2|TRBV25-1|few
TGTGCCAGCAGTGAATCGGGGACTAACTATGGCTACACCTTC
CASSESGTNYGYTF
>-|13|TRBJ1-1|TRBV27|few
TGTGCCAGCAGTTCCCTGGCGAGCACTGAAGCTTTCTTT
CASSSLASTEAFF
>-|17|TRBJ1-6|TRBV5-1|-
TGCGCCAGCAGCTTGGCCGGAGCGTCAGCCTGGAGTTCACCCCTCCACTTT
CASSLAGASAWSSPLHF
>TRBD1|14|TRBJ2-7|TRBV29-1|once
TGCAGCGTCTCGGTCGGGACAGGGAGCCACGAGCAGTACTTC
CSVSVGTGSHEQYF
>TRBD2|17|TRBJ2-1|TRBV9|-
TGTGCCAGCAGCGTAGCTCTGGCGGGGGGGGCGGACAATGAGCAGTTCTTC
CASSVALAGGADNEQFF
>-|12|TRBJ2-1|TRBV10-3|once
TGTGCCATCACCCCCGACCGAGAGGAGCAGTTCTTC
CAITPDREEQFF
>TRBD1|17|TRBJ2-1|TRBV6-1|-
TGTGCCAGCAGTGAACGCCAAACAGGACAGGGGTACAATGAGCAGTTCTTC
CASSERQTGQGYNEQFF
>-|14|TRBJ2-7|TRBV6-5|-
TGTGCCAGCAGTCGTCCGGGCAGGGGTAACGAGCAGTACTTC
CASSRPGRGNEQYF
>-|13|TRBJ1-2|TRBV5-1|-
TGCGCCAGCAGCTTGGGGGGGAGCGATGGCTACACCTTC
CASSLGGSDGYTF